A selection of T cell receptor beta chains follows, all from one sample in a study of human T cells and chemical hapten exposure. From the RACE reads, TCRdb called clonotypes with MiXCR, one entry per CDR3 protein. The top ten clones hold 2.6% of a sample with roughly 380,000 distinct CDR3 sequences, roughly 5% of them seen once. Here the sequenced sample was whole blood, taken in connection with sensitization to the hapten diphenylcyclopropenone (DPC). The receptors derive from a woman between 45 and 65 years old with alopecia areata. Some clones in this sample may be carry-over from other donors' samples. Both conserved end residues are part of each CDR3. The D gene is left open where the match is weak. Some rows mark clone size as missing; the rest say once, few, many or name a class of expanded clone.

V gene: TRBV30
J gene: TRBJ2-7
D gene: TRBD2
clone size: few
CDR3 protein: CAWSSTSGRYEQYF
CDR3 DNA: TGTGCCTGGAGTTCGACTAGCGGGAGGTATGAGCAGTACTTC

V gene: TRBV9
J gene: TRBJ2-5
D gene: TRBD2
clone size: many
CDR3 protein: CASSVGGLGGQETQYF
CDR3 DNA: TGTGCCAGCAGCGTAGGGGGACTAGGGGGACAAGAGACCCAGTACTTC

V gene: TRBV5-1
J gene: TRBJ1-1
D gene: TRBD1
clone size: .
CDR3 protein: CASSNQGANTEAFF
CDR3 DNA: TGCGCCAGCAGCAACCAGGGGGCGAACACTGAAGCTTTCTTT

V gene: TRBV3-1
J gene: TRBJ1-2
D gene: .
clone size: many
CDR3 protein: CASSQDRGGYYGYTF
CDR3 DNA: TGTGCCAGCAGCCAAGATAGGGGAGGATACTATGGCTACACCTTC

V gene: TRBV4-3
J gene: TRBJ2-7
D gene: TRBD1
clone size: many
CDR3 protein: CASSQDPAGQGAFEQYF
CDR3 DNA: TGCGCCAGCAGCCAGGATCCCGCCGGACAGGGGGCGTTCGAGCAGTACTTC

V gene: TRBV5-1
J gene: TRBJ1-1
D gene: .
clone size: many
CDR3 protein: CASSWGQNTEAFF
CDR3 DNA: TGCGCCAGCAGCTGGGGACAGAACACTGAAGCTTTCTTT

V gene: TRBV20-1
J gene: TRBJ1-2
D gene: TRBD1
clone size: many
CDR3 protein: CSVRDRNGYTF
CDR3 DNA: TGCAGTGTTAGGGACAGGAACGGCTACACCTTC

V gene: TRBV28
J gene: TRBJ1-3
D gene: .
clone size: many
CDR3 protein: CASSGPTGISGNTIYF
CDR3 DNA: TGTGCCAGCAGTGGGCCCACCGGGATCTCTGGAAACACCATATATTTT

V gene: TRBV20-1
J gene: TRBJ2-7
D gene: .
clone size: many
CDR3 protein: CSAAGIGEQYF
CDR3 DNA: TGCAGTGCAGCAGGGATCGGCGAGCAGTACTTC

V gene: TRBV3-1
J gene: TRBJ2-1
D gene: .
clone size: few
CDR3 protein: CASSQTLTYNEQFF
CDR3 DNA: TGTGCCAGCAGCCAGACACTTACCTACAATGAGCAGTTCTTC

V gene: TRBV27
J gene: TRBJ2-7
D gene: .
clone size: many
CDR3 protein: CASSLTRGEQYF
CDR3 DNA: TGTGCCAGCAGTCTGACACGGGGAGAGCAGTACTTC

V gene: TRBV9
J gene: TRBJ2-1
D gene: .
clone size: many
CDR3 protein: CASSVQGDHNEQFF
CDR3 DNA: TGTGCCAGCAGCGTACAGGGAGACCACAATGAGCAGTTCTTC

V gene: TRBV7-8
J gene: TRBJ2-3
D gene: TRBD2
clone size: many
CDR3 protein: CASSARLAGGSGTDTQYF
CDR3 DNA: TGTGCCAGCAGCGCCCGACTAGCGGGGGGATCGGGCACAGATACGCAGTATTTT

V gene: TRBV6-5
J gene: TRBJ1-5
D gene: .
clone size: many
CDR3 protein: CASSYSRGPQHF
CDR3 DNA: TGTGCCAGCAGTTACTCGAGGGGGCCCCAGCATTTT

V gene: TRBV20-1
J gene: TRBJ1-1
D gene: .
clone size: many
CDR3 protein: CSASTGGNTEAFF
CDR3 DNA: TGCAGTGCTAGTACTGGAGGGAACACTGAAGCTTTCTTT

V gene: TRBV4-1
J gene: TRBJ1-5
D gene: .
clone size: .
CDR3 protein: CASSQVGAGNQPQHF
CDR3 DNA: TGCGCCAGCAGCCAAGTAGGGGCTGGCAATCAGCCCCAGCATTTT

V gene: TRBV28
J gene: TRBJ2-7
D gene: .
clone size: few
CDR3 protein: CATLTADSYEQYF
CDR3 DNA: TGTGCCACCCTGACAGCTGACTCCTACGAGCAGTACTTC

V gene: TRBV9
J gene: TRBJ1-4
D gene: TRBD1
clone size: .
CDR3 protein: CASSAGQAGEKLFF
CDR3 DNA: TGTGCCAGCAGCGCCGGACAGGCGGGGGAAAAACTGTTTTTT

V gene: TRBV6-5
J gene: TRBJ2-3
D gene: TRBD1
clone size: .
CDR3 protein: CASSRLGQGPDTQYF
CDR3 DNA: TGTGCCAGCAGCCGCCTGGGACAGGGGCCAGATACGCAGTATTTT

V gene: TRBV12-3/TRBV12-4
J gene: TRBJ1-1
D gene: TRBD1
clone size: .
CDR3 protein: CASSLAGGSTEAFF
CDR3 DNA: TGTGCCAGCAGTCTAGCAGGGGGTAGCACTGAAGCTTTCTTT

V gene: TRBV5-6
J gene: TRBJ1-1
D gene: TRBD1
clone size: .
CDR3 protein: CASSLFRTGGWDTEAFF
CDR3 DNA: TGTGCCAGCAGCTTGTTCCGGACAGGGGGCTGGGACACTGAAGCTTTCTTT

V gene: TRBV10-3
J gene: TRBJ1-3
D gene: .
clone size: many
CDR3 protein: CATAEPRDSGNTIYF
CDR3 DNA: TGTGCCACCGCAGAACCCCGGGACTCTGGAAACACCATATATTTT

V gene: TRBV12-3/TRBV12-4
J gene: TRBJ1-5
D gene: .
clone size: few
CDR3 protein: CASSFRGATNQPQHF
CDR3 DNA: TGTGCCAGCAGCTTCCGCGGGGCGACCAATCAGCCCCAGCATTTT

V gene: TRBV5-1
J gene: TRBJ1-2
D gene: .
clone size: few
CDR3 protein: CASSPPLANYGYTF
CDR3 DNA: TGCGCCAGCAGCCCACCCCTGGCCAACTATGGCTACACCTTC

V gene: TRBV18
J gene: TRBJ2-2
D gene: .
clone size: .
CDR3 protein: CASSPAIGELFF
CDR3 DNA: TGTGCCAGCTCACCAGCAATCGGGGAGCTGTTTTTT

V gene: TRBV18
J gene: TRBJ2-1
D gene: TRBD2
clone size: many
CDR3 protein: CASSPPGGRDLNEQFF
CDR3 DNA: TGTGCCAGCTCACCACCGGGCGGGAGGGACCTCAATGAGCAGTTCTTC

V gene: TRBV4-2
J gene: TRBJ2-2
D gene: TRBD2
clone size: many
CDR3 protein: CASSQEIAGASSGELFF
CDR3 DNA: TGTGCCAGCAGCCAAGAGATAGCGGGAGCGTCTAGCGGGGAGCTGTTTTTT

V gene: TRBV30
J gene: TRBJ2-5
D gene: .
clone size: few
CDR3 protein: CAWIGESGQETQYF
CDR3 DNA: TGTGCCTGGATTGGAGAGTCAGGTCAAGAGACCCAGTACTTC

V gene: TRBV10-3
J gene: TRBJ2-1
D gene: .
clone size: many
CDR3 protein: CAISDTGSYNEQFF
CDR3 DNA: TGTGCCATCAGTGATACGGGCTCCTACAATGAGCAGTTCTTC

V gene: TRBV28
J gene: TRBJ1-2
D gene: .
clone size: few
CDR3 protein: CASSPDRAVYTF
CDR3 DNA: TGTGCCAGCAGTCCTGATCGGGCGGTCTACACCTTC

V gene: TRBV11-2
J gene: TRBJ1-3
D gene: TRBD1
clone size: few
CDR3 protein: CASTQGQGRSGNTIYF
CDR3 DNA: TGTGCCAGCACCCAAGGACAGGGACGCTCTGGAAACACCATATATTTT

V gene: TRBV29-1
J gene: TRBJ2-3
D gene: TRBD1
clone size: .
CDR3 protein: CSVGRGQDTQYF
CDR3 DNA: TGCAGCGTTGGCAGGGGGCAAGATACGCAGTATTTT

V gene: TRBV10-3
J gene: TRBJ2-3
D gene: .
clone size: many
CDR3 protein: CATKDSTGDTQYF
CDR3 DNA: TGTGCCACCAAAGACAGCACAGGCGATACGCAGTATTTT

V gene: TRBV10-3
J gene: TRBJ2-7
D gene: TRBD2
clone size: .
CDR3 protein: CAITSGGYEQYF
CDR3 DNA: TGTGCCATCACCAGCGGGGGCTACGAGCAGTACTTC

V gene: TRBV28
J gene: TRBJ1-1
D gene: .
clone size: many
CDR3 protein: CASRVSGVNTEAFF
CDR3 DNA: TGTGCCAGCAGGGTATCGGGGGTGAACACTGAAGCTTTCTTT

V gene: TRBV27
J gene: TRBJ2-5
D gene: .
clone size: many
CDR3 protein: CASSLSFRETQYF
CDR3 DNA: TGTGCCAGCAGTCTATCTTTCAGAGAGACCCAGTACTTC

V gene: TRBV12-3/TRBV12-4
J gene: TRBJ2-7
D gene: .
clone size: many
CDR3 protein: CASSLTEREQYF
CDR3 DNA: TGTGCCAGCAGCCTTACTGAGAGGGAGCAGTACTTC

V gene: TRBV2
J gene: TRBJ2-1
D gene: .
clone size: many
CDR3 protein: CASSRQGRYNEQFF
CDR3 DNA: TGTGCCAGCAGTCGTCAGGGACGGTACAATGAGCAGTTCTTC

V gene: TRBV12-3/TRBV12-4
J gene: TRBJ2-1
D gene: .
clone size: .
CDR3 protein: CASSFSQGGHNEQFF
CDR3 DNA: TGTGCCAGCAGTTTCTCCCAGGGGGGCCACAATGAGCAGTTCTTC

V gene: TRBV12-3/TRBV12-4
J gene: TRBJ2-6
D gene: .
clone size: many
CDR3 protein: CASSPVQTGANVLTF
CDR3 DNA: TGTGCCAGCAGCCCCGTCCAGACTGGGGCCAACGTCCTGACTTTC

V gene: TRBV11-2
J gene: TRBJ1-2
D gene: .
clone size: many
CDR3 protein: CASSLEPTAYGYTF
CDR3 DNA: TGTGCCAGCAGCTTAGAACCGACTGCCTATGGCTACACCTTC

V gene: TRBV10-3
J gene: TRBJ2-1
D gene: TRBD2
clone size: many
CDR3 protein: CAISETSGTSYNEQFF
CDR3 DNA: TGTGCCATCAGTGAGACTAGCGGGACCTCCTACAATGAGCAGTTCTTC

V gene: TRBV9
J gene: TRBJ2-3
D gene: .
clone size: many
CDR3 protein: CASSVGAGAPTDTQYF
CDR3 DNA: TGTGCCAGCAGCGTAGGTGCGGGGGCCCCCACAGATACGCAGTATTTT

V gene: TRBV20-1
J gene: TRBJ1-1
D gene: .
clone size: few
CDR3 protein: CSADEGTEAFF
CDR3 DNA: TGCAGTGCCGACGAGGGCACTGAAGCTTTCTTT

V gene: TRBV20-1
J gene: TRBJ2-3
D gene: .
clone size: many
CDR3 protein: CTTQTPRDTQYF
CDR3 DNA: TGCACCACGCAGACGCCTCGAGATACGCAGTATTTT

V gene: TRBV20-1
J gene: TRBJ1-4
D gene: .
clone size: few
CDR3 protein: CSARDRVRGWSEKLFF
CDR3 DNA: TGCAGTGCTAGAGATCGTGTGCGAGGGTGGAGTGAAAAACTGTTTTTT

V gene: TRBV30
J gene: TRBJ2-7
D gene: .
clone size: few
CDR3 protein: CAWTSRTIWPYEQYF
CDR3 DNA: TGTGCCTGGACGAGTAGAACGATTTGGCCCTACGAGCAGTACTTC

V gene: TRBV27
J gene: TRBJ2-1
D gene: .
clone size: many
CDR3 protein: CASSLPLAAGLYNEQFF
CDR3 DNA: TGTGCCAGCAGTTTACCCTTGGCCGCCGGACTTTACAATGAGCAGTTCTTC

V gene: TRBV5-6
J gene: TRBJ1-1
D gene: .
clone size: few
CDR3 protein: CASSLEPATEAFF
CDR3 DNA: TGTGCCAGCAGCTTGGAGCCAGCCACTGAAGCTTTCTTT

V gene: TRBV12-3/TRBV12-4
J gene: TRBJ1-2
D gene: TRBD1
clone size: many
CDR3 protein: CASSPPGQGNYGYTF
CDR3 DNA: TGTGCCAGCAGTCCCCCGGGACAGGGGAACTATGGCTACACCTTC

V gene: TRBV5-6
J gene: TRBJ1-2
D gene: TRBD1
clone size: few
CDR3 protein: CASSQDRGRGYTF
CDR3 DNA: TGTGCCAGCAGTCAGGACAGGGGGCGAGGCTACACCTTC

V gene: TRBV18
J gene: TRBJ2-1
D gene: TRBD2
clone size: few
CDR3 protein: CASSDVDWEGNEQFF
CDR3 DNA: TGTGCCAGCTCAGACGTTGACTGGGAGGGTAATGAGCAGTTCTTC

V gene: TRBV12-3/TRBV12-4
J gene: TRBJ1-1
D gene: .
clone size: many
CDR3 protein: CASSLAGVETEAFF
CDR3 DNA: TGTGCCAGCAGTTTGGCAGGGGTTGAAACTGAAGCTTTCTTT

V gene: TRBV6-6
J gene: TRBJ2-3
D gene: TRBD2
clone size: many
CDR3 protein: CASSYPLAGAFQDTQYF
CDR3 DNA: TGTGCCAGCAGTTACCCACTAGCGGGAGCTTTTCAAGATACGCAGTATTTT

V gene: TRBV2
J gene: TRBJ2-3
D gene: .
clone size: .
CDR3 protein: CASSFESTDTQYF
CDR3 DNA: TGTGCCAGCAGTTTTGAAAGCACAGATACGCAGTATTTT

V gene: TRBV3-1
J gene: TRBJ1-1
D gene: .
clone size: few
CDR3 protein: CASIGAGMNTEAFF
CDR3 DNA: TGTGCCAGCATCGGTGCAGGGATGAACACTGAAGCTTTCTTT

V gene: TRBV9
J gene: TRBJ2-2
D gene: .
clone size: few
CDR3 protein: CASSVAGATLGELFF
CDR3 DNA: TGTGCCAGCAGCGTAGCGGGAGCGACGCTGGGGGAGCTGTTTTTT

V gene: TRBV11-2
J gene: TRBJ2-7
D gene: TRBD2
clone size: many
CDR3 protein: CASSFTGGFSYEQYF
CDR3 DNA: TGTGCCAGCAGCTTCACGGGGGGATTTTCCTACGAGCAGTACTTC

V gene: TRBV9
J gene: TRBJ2-7
D gene: TRBD2
clone size: many
CDR3 protein: CASSALSGTSGGSYYEQYF
CDR3 DNA: TGTGCCAGCAGCGCTCTCTCCGGGACTAGCGGCGGATCTTACTACGAGCAGTACTTC